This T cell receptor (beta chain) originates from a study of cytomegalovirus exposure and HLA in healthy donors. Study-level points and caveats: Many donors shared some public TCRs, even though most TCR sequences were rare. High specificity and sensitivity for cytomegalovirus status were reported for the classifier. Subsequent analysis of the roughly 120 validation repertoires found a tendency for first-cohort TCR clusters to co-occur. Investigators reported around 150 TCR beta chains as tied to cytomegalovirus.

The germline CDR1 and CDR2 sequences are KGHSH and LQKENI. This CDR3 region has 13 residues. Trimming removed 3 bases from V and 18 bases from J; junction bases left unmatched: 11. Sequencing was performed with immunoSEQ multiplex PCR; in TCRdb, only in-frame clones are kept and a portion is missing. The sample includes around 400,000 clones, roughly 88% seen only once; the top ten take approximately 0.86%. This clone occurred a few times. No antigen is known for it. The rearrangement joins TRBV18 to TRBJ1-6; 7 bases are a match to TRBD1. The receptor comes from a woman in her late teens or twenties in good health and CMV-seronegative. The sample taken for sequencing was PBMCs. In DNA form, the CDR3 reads TGTGCCAGCTCACCCGGACAGGACCCTACCCCCCACTTT. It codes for CASSPGQDPTPHF. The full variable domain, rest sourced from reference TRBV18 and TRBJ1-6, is NAGVMQNPRHLVRRRGQEARLRCSPMKGHSHVYWYRQLPEEGLKFMVYLQKENIIDESGMPKERFSAEFPKEGPSILRIQQVVRGDSAAYFCASSPGQDPTPHFGNGTRLTVT.